The source of this T cell receptor (beta chain) is a study of T cell responses to AZD1222 COVID-19 vaccine. Study findings and constraints: No day 14 peak samples; only post-peak repertoires were characterized.

As regards this clone: Its matching antigen is unknown.

Sequencing used immunoSEQ multiplex PCR; TCRdb keeps in-frame clones, though not all of them. This sample yields over 50,000 clones, of which roughly 89% are seen a single time; approximately 7% belongs to the top ten. The sequencing here drew on peripheral blood, taken on day 0 of AZD1222 vaccination. The source of this sequence is an adult in good health.

For the CDR3, the DNA is TGTGCCAGCAGTTTATTTATAGGGGCAAATCAGCCCCAGCATTTT. Translating gives CASSLFIGANQPQHF. This chain joins TRBV27 and TRBJ1-5, with TRBD1 as a possible D gene (5 bases). The CDR3 loop spans 15 amino acids. Trimming cost V 1 base and J 4 bases, with 11 bases left between them. Germline V gives CDR1 MNHEY, CDR2 SMNVEV (reference sequence).